What follows are 13 T cell receptor beta chains derived from one specimen sequenced in a study of blood T cell repertoires in COVID-19. Method: immunoSEQ multiplex PCR; TCRdb's copy keeps in-frame clones and lacks some. The sample shows some 220,000 clones, approximately 80% of them seen only once. The sequencing sample was made of PBMCs or T cells enriched from blood (not recorded which). These receptors were collected from a woman between 40 and 50 years old with acute COVID-19.

The count of this clone is one. This chain connects TRBV5-8 to TRBJ2-5, with 8 bases identical to TRBD1. There are 19 residues in the CDR3. Germline V gene data show CDR1 as SGHTS and CDR2 as YDEGEE. V gave up 1 base and J gave up 2 bases; unmatched junction bases: 16. This chain's CDR3 is CASSLWGVQGALYQETQYF. The CDR3 DNA is TGTGCCAGCAGCTTGTGGGGGGTTCAGGGGGCCTTGTATCAAGAGACCCAGTACTTC.

The genes are TRBV3-1 (or the pseudogene TRBV3-2) and TRBJ2-2, with TRBD2 matching 12 bases. J gave up 6 bases and V 4 bases, and 6 bases lay outside the gene matches. The CDR3 runs 16 residues. Germline V gives CDR1 LGHDT, CDR2 YNNKEL (reference sequence). The CDR3: CASSLGLAGTSGELFF. Here the CDR3 DNA reads TGTGCCAGCAGCCTCGGACTAGCGGGAACGTCCGGGGAGCTGTTTTTT.

The chain joins TRBV2 to TRBJ1-5; D is uncertain. The CDR3 is 13 amino acids. V was trimmed by 7 bases and J by 5 bases, leaving 12 bases between them. The V gene's germline CDR1 is SNHLY and CDR2 FYNNEI. The CDR3 nucleotides read TGTGCCAGCAAGCCTACCGAAGATCAGCCCCAGCATTTT. Its protein product is CASKPTEDQPQHF.

CDR3 sequence: CATSVEAGWDSPLHF. In DNA form, the CDR3 reads TGTGCCACCAGCGTTGAGGCAGGGTGGGATTCACCCCTCCACTTT. The chain joins TRBV15 to TRBJ1-6; D may be TRBD1 (5 bases). Trimming took 5 bases from V and 8 from J, leaving 16 bases between them. The CDR3 runs 15 residues. Germline V gives CDR1 LNHNV, CDR2 YYDKDF (reference sequence).

The chain employs TRBV5-1 and TRBJ2-3, with D perhaps TRBD1 (5 bases). Deletions cut 5 bases from V and 1 base from J, with 14 bases between. Germline lookup yields CDR1 SGHRS and CDR2 YFSETQ. The length of the CDR3 is 15 residues. The chain's CDR3 is CASSSDSVGTDTQYF. The CDR3 DNA is TGCGCCAGCAGTTCCGACAGTGTCGGCACAGATACGCAGTATTTT.

The J gene is TRBJ2-1, the V gene TRBV6-4; 10 bases fit TRBD2. Losses at the gene ends were 0 bases for V and 9 bases for J; bases not matched to a gene: 11. From germline, CDR1 is MRHNA and CDR2 SNTAGT. The CDR3 runs 17 residues. CDR3 nucleotides: TGTGCCAGCAGTGACTCCCCGTCGAGCGGGGGGGCCAGTGAGCAGTTCTTC. Translation gives CASSDSPSSGGASEQFF.

The V and J genes are TRBV19 and TRBJ1-5, with a weak D call TRBD1 (5 bases). Germline V lookup: CDR1 LNHDA, CDR2 SQIVND (reference sequence). There are 15 residues in the CDR3. Trimming took 5 bases from V and 7 from J, leaving 18 bases between them. The CDR3, as DNA: TGTGCCAGTAGTCCCGGGACTCGAGGGAGACAGCCCCAGCATTTT. Its translation: CASSPGTRGRQPQHF.

The table lists this clone with a few counts. The chain carries TRBV3-1 (or the pseudogene TRBV3-2) and TRBJ1-2; 11 bases agree with TRBD1. The CDR3 spans 16 residues. The germline V gene has CDR1 LGHDT and CDR2 YNNKEL (reference sequence). V trimming: 4 bases; J trimming: 5 bases; junction bases outside the gene matches: 9. CDR3 DNA sequence: TGTGCCAGCAGCCCCGGACAGGGGGCCCTTGGGTATGGCTACACCTTC. Translating it yields CASSPGQGALGYGYTF.

The chain uses TRBV28 and TRBJ1-2; 9 positions match TRBD1. V shed 4 bases and J 6 bases; nucleotides not matched to a gene: 6. The CDR3 consists of 14 residues. CDR1 and CDR2 from the germline V gene are MDHEN and SYDVKM. CDR3 sequence: CASSWDRDRDGYTF. The CDR3 coding sequence is TGTGCCAGCAGTTGGGACAGGGACCGGGATGGCTACACCTTC.

The chain joins TRBV11-3 to TRBJ2-4, with 9 bases matching TRBD2. The CDR3 covers 14 residues. CDR1 and CDR2 from the germline V gene are SGHNT and YENEEA. V lost 1 base and J lost 11; bases outside the gene matches: 6. CDR3 sequence (DNA): TGTGCCAGCAGCTTAGCACCAGGCGGGAGGGTTCAGTACTTC. Residues: CASSLAPGGRVQYF.

This clone came up a few times. This rearrangement joins TRBV5-6 to TRBJ2-5, with D maybe TRBD1 (5 bases). Trimming removed 3 bases from V and 5 bases from J, with 14 bases in between. CDR1 and CDR2 from the germline V gene are SGHDT and YYEEEE. The CDR3 contains 14 residues. Written as DNA, the CDR3 is TGTGCCAGCAGCTCCCCCAGGGTAGGGGAGACCCAGTACTTC. Residues: CASSSPRVGETQYF.

V and J are TRBV23-1 and TRBJ1-5; 9 positions match TRBD1. TRBV23-1 qualifies as an ORF whose function is uncertain. The CDR3 is 15 amino acids. V shed 8 bases, J shed 0 bases, and the junction held 5 bases outside the gene matches. CDR3: CASHRGLDSNQPQHF. CDR3 in DNA: TGCGCCAGCCACAGGGGGCTAGATAGCAATCAGCCCCAGCATTTT.

The chain is built from TRBV10-1 and TRBJ2-5, with 7 bases fitting TRBD1. CDR1 is WNHNN, CDR2 SYGVQD, per germline (reference sequence). The CDR3 loop spans 17 amino acids. The junction had 14 bases not matched to a gene; V was cut back by 6 bases and J by 1 base. The CDR3 is CASRRGREVKVQETQYF. The DNA for the CDR3 is TGCGCCAGCAGAAGGGGGCGTGAGGTAAAGGTCCAAGAGACCCAGTACTTC.